This T cell receptor beta chain came from a study of T cells in localized non-small cell lung cancer. Whole-study findings and limits: Uninvolved neighboring lung showed the greatest T cell clonality, exceeding tumor. Appearance in adjacent lung was seen for a median around 55 of the top 100 tumor clones. Longer overall survival was linked to higher blood T cell density.

Between the trimmed V and J ends, which lost 6 bases and 3 bases, there was a span of 18 bases. This CDR3 has 16 amino acids. CDR1 and CDR2 (germline): MNHGY, SAAAGT. With regard to this clone: The antigen is unknown.

Repertoires were generated with immunoSEQ multiplex PCR, while TCRdb's copy carries only in-frame clones and drops some. Among approximately 2,000 clones listed, 24% were seen once. The TCR comes from a female donor aged 60 or older with stage II lung adenocarcinoma. This sample comprised lung tumor tissue, obtained before any cancer treatment. V usage is TRBV6-8 and J usage is TRBJ1-5, with D tentatively TRBD1 (6 bases). The DNA of the CDR3 is TGTGCCAGCAGACGGGACATATTTGAGCTCAATCAGCCCCAGCATTTT. Its translation: CASRRDIFELNQPQHF.